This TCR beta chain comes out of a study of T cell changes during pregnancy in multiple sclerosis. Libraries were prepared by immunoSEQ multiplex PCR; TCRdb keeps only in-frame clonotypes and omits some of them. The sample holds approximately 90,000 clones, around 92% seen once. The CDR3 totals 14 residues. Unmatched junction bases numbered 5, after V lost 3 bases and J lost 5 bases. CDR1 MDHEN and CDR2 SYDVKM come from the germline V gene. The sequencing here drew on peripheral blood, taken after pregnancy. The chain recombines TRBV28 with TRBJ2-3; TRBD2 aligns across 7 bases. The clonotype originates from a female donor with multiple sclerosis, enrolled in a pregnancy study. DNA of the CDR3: TGTGCCAGCAGTTTTGCGGGGAGGGGAGATACGCAGTATTTT. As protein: CASSFAGRGDTQYF.